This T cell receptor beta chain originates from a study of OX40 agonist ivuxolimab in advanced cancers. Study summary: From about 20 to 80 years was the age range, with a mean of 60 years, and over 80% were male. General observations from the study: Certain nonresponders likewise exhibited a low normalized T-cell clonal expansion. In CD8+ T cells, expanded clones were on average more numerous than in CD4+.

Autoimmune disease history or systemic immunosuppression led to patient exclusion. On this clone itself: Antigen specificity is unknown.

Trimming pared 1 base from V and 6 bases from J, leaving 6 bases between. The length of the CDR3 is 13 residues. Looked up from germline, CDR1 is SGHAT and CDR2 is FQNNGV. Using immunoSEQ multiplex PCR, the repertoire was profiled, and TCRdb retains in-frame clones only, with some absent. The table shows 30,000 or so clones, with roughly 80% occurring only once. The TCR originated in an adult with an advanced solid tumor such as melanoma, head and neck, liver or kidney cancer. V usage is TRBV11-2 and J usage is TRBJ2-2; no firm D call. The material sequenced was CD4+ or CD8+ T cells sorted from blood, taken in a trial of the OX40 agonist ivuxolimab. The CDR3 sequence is CASSLGGSGELFF. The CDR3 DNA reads TGTGCCAGCAGCTTAGGAGGCTCCGGGGAGCTGTTTTTT.